This T cell receptor (beta chain) was retrieved from a study of T cell responses to AZD1222 COVID-19 vaccine. Study outcomes and limitations: Nearly half of spike-specific TCRs reportedly target variant regions that are unmutated in the B.1.351 and B.1.1.7 variants. Only a handful of AZD1222 recipients were seropositive at baseline. There were vaccine-associated CD4 TCRs across spike, dominant at 160-218 and 743-854.

CDR1 GTSNPN and CDR2 SVGIG come from the germline V gene (reference sequence). CDR3 length: 13 amino acids. V dropped 0 bases and J dropped 4 bases, with 9 bases sitting between them. TCRdb keeps only in-frame clones here, not all; method: immunoSEQ multiplex PCR. The table lists roughly 70,000 clones, 85% of them singletons, with around 20% in the top ten. As for this clone: Its antigen is undetermined.

Here the sequenced sample was peripheral blood, taken on day 0 of AZD1222 vaccination. J is TRBJ1-1 and V is TRBV30; D remains ambiguous. The sequence was obtained from an adult in good health. The CDR3 protein is CAWSVLPSTEAFF. CDR3 coding DNA: TGTGCCTGGAGTGTACTCCCGAGCACTGAAGCTTTCTTT.